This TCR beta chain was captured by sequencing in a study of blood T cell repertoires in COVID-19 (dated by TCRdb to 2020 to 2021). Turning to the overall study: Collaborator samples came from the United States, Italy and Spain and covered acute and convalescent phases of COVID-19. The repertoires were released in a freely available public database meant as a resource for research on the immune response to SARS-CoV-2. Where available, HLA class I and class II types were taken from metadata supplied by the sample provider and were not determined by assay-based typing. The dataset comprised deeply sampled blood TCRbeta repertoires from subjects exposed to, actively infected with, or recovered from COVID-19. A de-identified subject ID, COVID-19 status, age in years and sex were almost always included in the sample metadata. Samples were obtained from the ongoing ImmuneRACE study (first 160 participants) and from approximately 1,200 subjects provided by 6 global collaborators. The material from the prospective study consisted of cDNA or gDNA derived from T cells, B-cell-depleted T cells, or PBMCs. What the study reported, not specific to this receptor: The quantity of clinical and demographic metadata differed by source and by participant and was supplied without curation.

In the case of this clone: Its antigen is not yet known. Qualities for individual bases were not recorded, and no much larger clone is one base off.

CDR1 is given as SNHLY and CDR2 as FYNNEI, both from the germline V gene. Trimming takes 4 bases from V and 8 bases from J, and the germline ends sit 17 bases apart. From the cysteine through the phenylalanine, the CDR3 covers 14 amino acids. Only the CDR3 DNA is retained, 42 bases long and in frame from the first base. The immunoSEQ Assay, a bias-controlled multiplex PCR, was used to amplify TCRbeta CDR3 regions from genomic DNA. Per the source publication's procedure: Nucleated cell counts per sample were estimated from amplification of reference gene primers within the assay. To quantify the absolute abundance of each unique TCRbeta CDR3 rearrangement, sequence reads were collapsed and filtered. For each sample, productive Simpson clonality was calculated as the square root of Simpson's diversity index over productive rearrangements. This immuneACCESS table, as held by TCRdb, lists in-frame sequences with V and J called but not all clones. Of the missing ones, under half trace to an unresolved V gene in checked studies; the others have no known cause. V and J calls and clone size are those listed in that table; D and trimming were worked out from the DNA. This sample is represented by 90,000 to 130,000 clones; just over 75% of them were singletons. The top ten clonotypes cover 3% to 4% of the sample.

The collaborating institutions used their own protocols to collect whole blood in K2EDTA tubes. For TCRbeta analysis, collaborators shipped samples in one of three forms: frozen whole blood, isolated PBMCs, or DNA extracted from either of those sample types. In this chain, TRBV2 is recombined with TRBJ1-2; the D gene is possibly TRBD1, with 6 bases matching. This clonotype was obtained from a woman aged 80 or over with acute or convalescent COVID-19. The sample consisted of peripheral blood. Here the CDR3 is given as CASSVILQGGGYTF. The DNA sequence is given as TGTGCCAGCAGTGTCATTTTACAGGGAGGGGGCTACACCTTC.